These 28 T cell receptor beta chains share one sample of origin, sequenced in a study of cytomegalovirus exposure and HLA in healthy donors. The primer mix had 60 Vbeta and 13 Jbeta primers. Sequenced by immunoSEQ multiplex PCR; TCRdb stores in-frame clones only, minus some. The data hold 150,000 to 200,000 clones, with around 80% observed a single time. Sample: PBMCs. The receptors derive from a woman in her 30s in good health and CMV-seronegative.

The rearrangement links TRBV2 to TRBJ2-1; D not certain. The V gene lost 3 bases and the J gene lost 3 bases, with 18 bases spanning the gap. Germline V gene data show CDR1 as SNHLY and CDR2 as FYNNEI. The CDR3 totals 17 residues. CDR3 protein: CASSEGQSVHNYNEQFF. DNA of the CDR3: TGTGCCAGCAGTGAGGGTCAAAGCGTACATAACTACAATGAGCAGTTCTTC.

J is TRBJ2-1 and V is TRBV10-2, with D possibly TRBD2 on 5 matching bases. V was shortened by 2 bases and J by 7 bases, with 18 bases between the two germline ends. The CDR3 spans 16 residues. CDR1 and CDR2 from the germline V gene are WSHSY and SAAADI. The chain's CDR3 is CASSEAAPGSGNEQFF. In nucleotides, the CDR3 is TGCGCCAGCAGTGAGGCAGCCCCGGGGTCTGGGAATGAGCAGTTCTTC.

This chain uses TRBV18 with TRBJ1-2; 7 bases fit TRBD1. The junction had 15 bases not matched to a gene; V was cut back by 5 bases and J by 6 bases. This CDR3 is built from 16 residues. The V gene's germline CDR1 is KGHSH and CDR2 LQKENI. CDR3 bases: TGTGCCAGCTCAAATCTGCCAGGGGGAATCTCAGATGGCTACACCTTC. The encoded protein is CASSNLPGGISDGYTF.

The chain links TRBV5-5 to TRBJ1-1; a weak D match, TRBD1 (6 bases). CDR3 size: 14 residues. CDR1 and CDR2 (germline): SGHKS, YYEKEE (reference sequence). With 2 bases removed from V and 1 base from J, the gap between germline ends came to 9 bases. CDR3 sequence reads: CASSFGQQNTEAFF. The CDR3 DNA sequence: TGTGCCAGCAGCTTCGGACAGCAGAACACTGAAGCTTTCTTT.

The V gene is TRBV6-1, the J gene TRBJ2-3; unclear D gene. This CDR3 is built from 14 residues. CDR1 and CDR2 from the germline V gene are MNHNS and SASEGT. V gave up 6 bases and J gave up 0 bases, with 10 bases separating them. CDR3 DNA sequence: TGTGCCAGCAGACCGACTCAGAGCACAGATACGCAGTATTTT. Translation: CASRPTQSTDTQYF.

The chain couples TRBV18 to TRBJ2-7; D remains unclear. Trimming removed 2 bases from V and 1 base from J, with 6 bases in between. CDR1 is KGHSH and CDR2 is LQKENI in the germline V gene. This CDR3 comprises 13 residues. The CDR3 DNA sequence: TGTGCCAGCTCACCATCCCAGTCCTACGAGCAGTACTTC. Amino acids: CASSPSQSYEQYF.

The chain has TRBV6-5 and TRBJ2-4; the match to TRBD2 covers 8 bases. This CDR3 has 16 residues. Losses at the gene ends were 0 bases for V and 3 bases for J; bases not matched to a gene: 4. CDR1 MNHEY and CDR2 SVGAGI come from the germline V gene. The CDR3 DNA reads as TGTGCCAGCAGTTACTCTTCGGGGGGGGGCAAAAACATTCAGTACTTC. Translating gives CASSYSSGGGKNIQYF.

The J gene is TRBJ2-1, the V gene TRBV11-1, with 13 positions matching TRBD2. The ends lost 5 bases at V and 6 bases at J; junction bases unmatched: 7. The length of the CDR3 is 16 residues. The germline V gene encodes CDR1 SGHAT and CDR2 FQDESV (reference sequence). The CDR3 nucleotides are TGTGCCAGCAGCCCCAGACTAGCGGGGGGCGGCAATGAGCAGTTCTTC. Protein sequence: CASSPRLAGGGNEQFF.

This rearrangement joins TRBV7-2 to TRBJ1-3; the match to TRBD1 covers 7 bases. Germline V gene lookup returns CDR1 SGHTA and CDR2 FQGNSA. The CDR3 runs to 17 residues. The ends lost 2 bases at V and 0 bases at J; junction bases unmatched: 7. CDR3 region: CASSLNPTGHSGNTIYF. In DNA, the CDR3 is TGTGCCAGCAGCTTAAACCCGACAGGGCACTCTGGAAACACCATATATTTT.

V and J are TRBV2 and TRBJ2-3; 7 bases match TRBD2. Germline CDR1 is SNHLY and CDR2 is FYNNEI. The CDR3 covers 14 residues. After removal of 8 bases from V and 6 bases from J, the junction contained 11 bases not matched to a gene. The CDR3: CASDFYGEGDTQYF. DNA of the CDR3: TGTGCCAGCGATTTTTACGGGGAGGGGGATACGCAGTATTTT.

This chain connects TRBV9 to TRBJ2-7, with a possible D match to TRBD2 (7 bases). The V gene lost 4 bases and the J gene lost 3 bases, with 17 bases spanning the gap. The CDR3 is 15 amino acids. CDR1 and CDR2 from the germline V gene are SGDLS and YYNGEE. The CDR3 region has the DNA TGTGCCAGCAGCAGGGGAGGGGGAGCGGTCTACGAGCAGTACTTC. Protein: CASSRGGGAVYEQYF. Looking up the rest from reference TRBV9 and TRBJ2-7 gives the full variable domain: DSGVTQTPKHLITATGQRVTLRCSPRSGDLSVYWYQQSLDQGLQFLIQYYNGEERAKGNILERFSAQQFPDLHSELNLSSLELGDSALYFCASSRGGGAVYEQYFGPGTRLTVT.

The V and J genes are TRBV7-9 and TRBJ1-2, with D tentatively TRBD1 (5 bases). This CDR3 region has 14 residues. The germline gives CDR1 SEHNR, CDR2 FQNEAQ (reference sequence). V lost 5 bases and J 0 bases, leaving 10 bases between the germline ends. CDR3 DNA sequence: TGTGCCAGCAGCCAGGACATAGCTAACTATGGCTACACCTTC. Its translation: CASSQDIANYGYTF. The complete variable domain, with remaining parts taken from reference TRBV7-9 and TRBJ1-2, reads DTGVSQNPRHKITKRGQNVTFRCDPISEHNRLYWYRQTLGQGPEFLTYFQNEAQLEKSRLLSDRFSAERPKGSFSTLEIQRTEQGDSAMYLCASSQDIANYGYTFGSGTRLTVV.

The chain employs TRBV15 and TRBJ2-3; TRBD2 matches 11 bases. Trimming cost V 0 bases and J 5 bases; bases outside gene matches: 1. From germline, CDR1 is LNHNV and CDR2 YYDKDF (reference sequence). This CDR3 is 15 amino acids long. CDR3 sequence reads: CATSRDGTSGDTQYF. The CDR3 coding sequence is TGTGCCACCAGCAGAGACGGGACTAGCGGAGATACGCAGTATTTT.

The CDR3 spells CASSSGTDTQYF. The DNA of the CDR3 is TGTGCCAGCTCATCAGGCACAGATACGCAGTATTTT. This chain links TRBV18 with TRBJ2-3; D not resolved. This CDR3 region has 12 residues. CDR1 is KGHSH, CDR2 LQKENI, per germline. V lost 5 bases, J lost 1 base, and 4 bases lay in between.

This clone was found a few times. As DNA, the CDR3 is TGCAGCGTTGAGGACGGGGGGGCCCGTGAGCAGTTCTTC. Translation gives CSVEDGGAREQFF. The chain has TRBV29-1 and TRBJ2-1; 8 bases line up with TRBD2. Germline CDR1 reads SQVTM; CDR2 reads ANQGSEA. V shed 3 bases and J 9 bases; nucleotides not matched to a gene: 7. The CDR3 sequence is 13 residues long.

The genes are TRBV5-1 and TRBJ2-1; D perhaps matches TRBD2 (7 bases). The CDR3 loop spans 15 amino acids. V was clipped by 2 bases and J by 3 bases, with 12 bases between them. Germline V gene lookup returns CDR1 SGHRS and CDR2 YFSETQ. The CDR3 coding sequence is TGCGCCAGCAGCTTCGCGGGGGCTATCTACAATGAGCAGTTCTTC. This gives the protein CASSFAGAIYNEQFF. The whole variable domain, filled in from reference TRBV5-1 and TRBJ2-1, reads KAGVTQTPRYLIKTRGQQVTLSCSPISGHRSVSWYQQTPGQGLQFLFEYFSETQRNKGNFPGRFSGRQFSNSRSEMNVSTLELGDSALYLCASSFAGAIYNEQFFGPGTRLTVL.

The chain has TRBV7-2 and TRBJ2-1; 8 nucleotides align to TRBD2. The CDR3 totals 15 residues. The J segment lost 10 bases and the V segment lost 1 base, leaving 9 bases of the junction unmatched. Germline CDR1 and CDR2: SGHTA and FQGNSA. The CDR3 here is CASSLDSAGVGEQFF. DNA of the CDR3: TGTGCCAGCAGCTTAGATTCAGCGGGGGTAGGGGAGCAGTTCTTC. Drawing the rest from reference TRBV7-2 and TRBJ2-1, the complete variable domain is GAGVSQSPSNKVTEKGKDVELRCDPISGHTALYWYRQSLGQGLEFLIYFQGNSAPDKSGLPSDRFSAERTGGSVSTLTIQRTQQEDSAVYLCASSLDSAGVGEQFFGPGTRLTVL.

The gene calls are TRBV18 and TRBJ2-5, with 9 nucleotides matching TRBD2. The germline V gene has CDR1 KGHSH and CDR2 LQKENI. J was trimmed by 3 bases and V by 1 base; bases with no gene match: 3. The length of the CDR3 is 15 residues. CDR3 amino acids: CASSPLAGAEETQYF. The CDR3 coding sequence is TGTGCCAGCTCACCACTAGCGGGGGCAGAAGAGACCCAGTACTTC.

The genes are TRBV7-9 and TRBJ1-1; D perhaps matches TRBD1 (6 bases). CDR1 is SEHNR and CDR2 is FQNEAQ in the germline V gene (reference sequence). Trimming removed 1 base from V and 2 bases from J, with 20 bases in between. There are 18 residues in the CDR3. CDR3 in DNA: TGTGCCAGCAGCTTAGGTCTTAGGGCGATGGACAGCAACACTGAAGCTTTCTTT. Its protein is CASSLGLRAMDSNTEAFF.

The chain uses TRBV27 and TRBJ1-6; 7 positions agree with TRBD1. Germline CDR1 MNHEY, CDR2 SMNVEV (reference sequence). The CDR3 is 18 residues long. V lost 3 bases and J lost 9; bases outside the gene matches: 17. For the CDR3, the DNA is TGTGCCAGCAGTTTGACAACCCCGACAGGGTTTGGGAGTTCACCCCTCCACTTT. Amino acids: CASSLTTPTGFGSSPLHF.

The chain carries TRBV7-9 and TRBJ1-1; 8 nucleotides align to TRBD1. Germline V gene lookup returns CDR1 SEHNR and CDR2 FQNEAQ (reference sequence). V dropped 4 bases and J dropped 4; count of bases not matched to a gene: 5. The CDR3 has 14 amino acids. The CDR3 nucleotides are TGTGCCAGCAGCTACGGACAGGGAACCACTGAAGCTTTCTTT. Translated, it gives CASSYGQGTTEAFF.

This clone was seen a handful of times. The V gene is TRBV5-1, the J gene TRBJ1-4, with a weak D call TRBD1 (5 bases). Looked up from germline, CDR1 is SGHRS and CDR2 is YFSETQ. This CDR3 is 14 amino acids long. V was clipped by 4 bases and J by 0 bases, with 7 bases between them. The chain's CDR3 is CASSPTATNEKLFF. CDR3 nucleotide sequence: TGCGCCAGCAGCCCGACAGCAACTAATGAAAAACTGTTTTTT.

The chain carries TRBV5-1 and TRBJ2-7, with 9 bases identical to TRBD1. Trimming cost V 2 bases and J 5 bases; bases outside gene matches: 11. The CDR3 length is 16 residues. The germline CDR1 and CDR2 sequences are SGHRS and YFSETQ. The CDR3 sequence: CASSLTGGLRRDEQYF. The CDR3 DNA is TGCGCCAGCAGCTTAACAGGGGGCTTAAGGAGGGACGAGCAGTACTTC.

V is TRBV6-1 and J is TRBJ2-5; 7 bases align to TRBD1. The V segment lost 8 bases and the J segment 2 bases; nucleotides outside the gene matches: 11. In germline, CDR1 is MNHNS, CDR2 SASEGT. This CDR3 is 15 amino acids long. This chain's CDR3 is CASVRSRGWQETQYF. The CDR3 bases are TGTGCCAGCGTTCGTTCCAGGGGGTGGCAAGAGACCCAGTACTTC.

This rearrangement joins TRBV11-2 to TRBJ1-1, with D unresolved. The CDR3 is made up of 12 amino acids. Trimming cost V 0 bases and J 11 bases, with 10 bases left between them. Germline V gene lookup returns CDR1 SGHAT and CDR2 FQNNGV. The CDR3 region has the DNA TGTGCCAGCAGCTTAGAGAGCTTTCGGGCTTTCTTT. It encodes CASSLESFRAFF.

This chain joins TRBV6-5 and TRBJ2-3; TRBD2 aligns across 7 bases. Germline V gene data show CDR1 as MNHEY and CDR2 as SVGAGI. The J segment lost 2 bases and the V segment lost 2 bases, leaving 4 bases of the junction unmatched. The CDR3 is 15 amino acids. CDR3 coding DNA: TGTGCCAGCAGTTACGGCGGGGGAGTCACAGATACGCAGTATTTT. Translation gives CASSYGGGVTDTQYF.

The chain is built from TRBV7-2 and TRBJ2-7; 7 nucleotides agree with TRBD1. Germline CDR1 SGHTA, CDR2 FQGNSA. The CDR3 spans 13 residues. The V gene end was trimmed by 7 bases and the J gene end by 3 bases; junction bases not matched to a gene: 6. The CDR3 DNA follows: TGTGCCAGCAAGGGGGACAGATACTACGAGCAGTACTTC. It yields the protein CASKGDRYYEQYF.

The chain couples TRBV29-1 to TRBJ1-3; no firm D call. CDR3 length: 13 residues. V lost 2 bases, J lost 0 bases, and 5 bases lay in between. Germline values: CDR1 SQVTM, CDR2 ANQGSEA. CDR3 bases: TGCAGCGTTGAAATCCGCTCTGGAAACACCATATATTTT. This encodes CSVEIRSGNTIYF.